Listed below are T cell receptor beta chains from one sample, sequenced in a study of CD8+ T cells in alopecia areata. Produced via immunoSEQ multiplex PCR; TCRdb's table is partial and in-frame only. The sample lists over 120,000 clones, roughly 61% occurring once. Sequences were derived from CD4+ T cells sorted from blood, sampled at week 0. Source of these receptors: a human donor with alopecia areata. Each CDR3 is given without its conserved first and last residue. The listing skips clone size in some rows; elsewhere it reads once, few, many or a size class.

abundance	len	v_gene	j_gene	CDR3aa
.	11	TRBV30	TRBJ1-2	AWSVVGFLGYT
.	9	TRBV5-1	TRBJ1-1	ASSSDTEAF
.	13	TRBV5-6	TRBJ1-4	ASSLTTGGNEKLF
.	11	TRBV11-2	TRBJ2-1	ASSLERRNEQF
.	12	TRBV7-9	TRBJ1-4	ASSFGTGNEKLF
few	13	TRBV7-2	TRBJ2-5	ASSYPGARIETQY
few	10	TRBV7-9	TRBJ1-6	ASSSDNSPLH
.	14	TRBV25-1	TRBJ2-3	ASSEGTASLGDTQY
.	15	TRBV7-2	TRBJ2-5	ASSLASGPRRLETQY
.	14	TRBV6-5	TRBJ2-3	ASSYGPRGSTDTQY
.	12	TRBV7-2	TRBJ2-3	ASSRDFATDTQY
few	12	TRBV6-5	TRBJ1-5	ASSELGLDQPQH
.	13	TRBV29-1	TRBJ2-7	SVEEEPGSSYEQY
.	10	TRBV5-1	TRBJ2-3	ASPGSKDTQY
few	12	TRBV10-3	TRBJ1-2	AISSGQGDYGYT
.	13	TRBV5-4	TRBJ2-7	ASSLGGGAEYEQY
few	14	TRBV7-3	TRBJ2-1	ASSLSVASGLNEQF
few	13	TRBV19	TRBJ2-1	ASSPGGQGLGEQF
.	10	TRBV6-5	TRBJ2-3	ASVGSTDTQY
.	12	TRBV2	TRBJ1-2	ASSDTQGAGGYT
.	13	TRBV5-6	TRBJ2-5	ASSFPDRVQETQY
.	13	TRBV6-4	TRBJ1-2	ASSDKDRANYGYT
.	14	TRBV28	TRBJ2-6	ASGGGLFSGANVLT
.	12	TRBV7-3	TRBJ2-5	ASSLGLAGETQY
.	11	TRBV29-1	TRBJ2-5	SVLTDLQETQY
.	16	TRBV5-1	TRBJ2-3	ASSSQGGSSRSTDTQY
.	10	TRBV7-2	TRBJ2-7	ASSSRSYEQY
.	14	TRBV19	TRBJ1-1	ASSIGRGRGNTEAF
.	13	TRBV15	TRBJ2-5	ATSRDYGGSETQY
few	9	TRBV30	TRBJ1-1	AWSKYTEAF
many	11	TRBV7-2	TRBJ1-1	ASTRITGGEAF
.	14	TRBV9	TRBJ2-3	ASSARTGEGTDTQY
.	10	TRBV7-9	TRBJ1-2	ASSPRGEGYT
.	11	TRBV29-1	TRBJ1-2	SAIRQGHYGYT
.	11	TRBV7-7	TRBJ2-5	ASSSTSFQTQY
once	13	TRBV6-1	TRBJ1-6	ASSEPGQGNSPLH
.	11	TRBV5-1	TRBJ2-7	ASSLTDYGEQY
once	11	TRBV29-1	TRBJ1-1	SAKGTVNTEAF
.	13	TRBV15	TRBJ2-2	ATSSGQGYIGELF
few	12	TRBV7-2	TRBJ2-7	ASSLSGGAYEQY
.	12	TRBV29-1	TRBJ1-2	SVVFRAENYGYT
few	9	TRBV29-1	TRBJ1-1	SVGFYTEAF
.	13	TRBV7-2	TRBJ2-1	ASSLQASGYNEQF
few	13	TRBV29-1	TRBJ2-7	SVSSQWGPSYEQY
.	11	TRBV30	TRBJ2-3	AWSVRGPDTQY
.	10	TRBV4-2	TRBJ1-2	ASRQSDYGYT
.	12	TRBV2	TRBJ1-1	ASSVQGRDTEAF
few	11	TRBV29-1	TRBJ2-5	SVTDRGAETQY
.	12	TRBV6-5	TRBJ2-7	ASSDWGLENEQY
.	11	TRBV29-1	TRBJ1-1	SVERRLSTEAF
.	9	TRBV2	TRBJ2-4	ASSDWDIQY
.	13	TRBV15	TRBJ1-1	ATSPQGGGDTEAF
.	15	TRBV4-3	TRBJ1-6	ASSQQATGNYNSPLH
.	12	TRBV11-1	TRBJ2-1	ASSRAGLSNEQF
few	13	TRBV10-3	TRBJ1-1	AISEGQGKVKEAF
few	11	TRBV30	TRBJ2-2	AWSVGVTGELF
few	13	TRBV30	TRBJ1-1	AWSTGGSLSTEAF